The 18 T cell receptor beta chains reported below all come from one sample, sequenced in a study of shared clonotypes between healthy human individuals. Method: immunoSEQ multiplex PCR; TCRdb's copy keeps in-frame clones and lacks some. The sample carries over 700,000 clones, just under 75% recorded once. Specimen: memory CD4+ T cells sorted from blood. The subset was: CD45RA-negative fraction. The receptors come from a woman younger than 45 in good health.

This clone was recorded many times. The genes are TRBV19 and TRBJ1-4; 7 bases agree with TRBD1. With V trimmed by 6 bases and J by 4 bases, 5 bases remained unmatched. CDR1 LNHDA and CDR2 SQIVND come from the germline V gene (reference sequence). CDR3 size: 14 residues. This CDR3 is CASRRGPDNEKLFF. For the CDR3, the DNA is TGTGCCAGTAGGAGGGGGCCGGATAATGAAAAACTGTTTTTT.

CDR3 residues: CASSLLQGSGNTIYF. The CDR3 nucleotides are TGTGCCAGCAGTTTACTACAGGGCTCTGGAAACACCATATATTTT. The chain joins TRBV28 to TRBJ1-3; D may be TRBD1 (6 bases). There are 15 residues in the CDR3. V lost 2 bases to trimming and J lost 0 bases, with 8 bases between them. Germline CDR1 MDHEN, CDR2 SYDVKM.

This sequence joins TRBV28 and TRBJ2-7, with D uncertain. V shed 6 bases and J shed 7 bases, with 13 bases lying between them. Germline assignment: CDR1 MDHEN and CDR2 SYDVKM. The CDR3 extends over 12 amino acids. CDR3 protein: CASRGRGEEQYF. CDR3 nucleotide sequence: TGTGCCAGCAGGGGTCGAGGCGAGGAGCAGTACTTC.

V and J are TRBV28 and TRBJ1-1; D call uncertain. Trimming pared 4 bases from V and 1 base from J, leaving 7 bases between. Germline loops: CDR1 MDHEN, CDR2 SYDVKM. The CDR3 loop spans 13 amino acids. The CDR3 loop is CASSWPENTEAFF. DNA for the CDR3: TGTGCCAGCAGTTGGCCAGAGAACACTGAAGCTTTCTTT.

The CDR3 DNA sequence: TGTGCCAGCAGCTTAGGGGGAGCCAAGAGCTCCTACGAGCAGTACTTC. Protein sequence: CASSLGGAKSSYEQYF. The chain uses TRBV5-4 and TRBJ2-7, with D possibly TRBD1 on 6 matching bases. Germline loops: CDR1 SGHNT, CDR2 YYREEE (reference sequence). V was trimmed by 2 bases and J by 0 bases, leaving 15 bases between them. This CDR3 has 16 amino acids.

V gene TRBV7-2 combines with J gene TRBJ2-5, with no clear D. The germline gives CDR1 SGHTA, CDR2 FQGNSA. The CDR3 is 12 residues long. V was clipped by 3 bases and J by 5 bases, with 7 bases between them. CDR3: CASSFVGETQYF. As DNA, the CDR3 is TGTGCCAGCAGCTTCGTGGGGGAGACCCAGTACTTC.

The rearrangement links TRBV4-2 to TRBJ1-2; 8 bases map to TRBD1. The germline V gene has CDR1 LGHNA and CDR2 YNFKEQ. This CDR3 contains 15 residues. J was trimmed by 4 bases and V by 3 bases; bases with no gene match: 7. CDR3 residues: CASSQRTGQFYGYTF. CDR3 DNA: TGTGCCAGCAGCCAGAGGACAGGGCAGTTCTATGGCTACACCTTC.

This clone was detected a few times. The V call is TRBV19, the J call TRBJ1-2; no reliable D call. V shed 2 bases and J shed 7 bases, with 8 bases lying between them. Germline V gives CDR1 LNHDA, CDR2 SQIVND (reference sequence). The CDR3 has 12 residues. CDR3 region: CASSILLGGYTF. CDR3 coding DNA: TGTGCCAGTAGTATACTCCTGGGTGGCTACACCTTC.

This rearrangement joins TRBV19 to TRBJ1-5, with D possibly TRBD1 on 5 matching bases. The CDR3 has 14 amino acids. The germline gives CDR1 LNHDA, CDR2 SQIVND (reference sequence). Trimming took 2 bases from V and 4 from J, leaving 9 bases between them. The DNA for the CDR3 is TGTGCCAGTAGTATACAGGGAGGGAATCAGCCCCAGCATTTT. Amino acid sequence: CASSIQGGNQPQHF.

This clone was seen a few times. The chain employs TRBV18 and TRBJ2-2; D gene ambiguous. CDR1 KGHSH and CDR2 LQKENI come from the germline V gene. Deletions cut 4 bases from V and 4 bases from J, with 4 bases between. CDR3 size: 12 residues. The CDR3 bases are TGTGCCAGCTCACTATCCACCGGGGAGCTGTTTTTT. As protein: CASSLSTGELFF.

This sequence joins TRBV5-1 and TRBJ1-3; D is unclear. The CDR3 has 17 amino acids. V lost 0 bases and J 0 bases, leaving 13 bases between the germline ends. Germline CDR1 reads SGHRS; CDR2 reads YFSETQ. Written as DNA, the CDR3 is TGCGCCAGCAGCTTGGGCCCCGGGGAAGGCTCTGGAAACACCATATATTTT. Protein: CASSLGPGEGSGNTIYF.

This clone has just one count. This chain links TRBV6-5 with TRBJ1-5; possibly TRBD1 for D (6 bases). The V end was cut by 4 bases, the J end by 3 bases, with 10 bases between. The germline CDR1 and CDR2 sequences are MNHEY and SVGAGI. This CDR3 region has 14 residues. CDR3 residues: CASSLGGSNQPQHF. CDR3 DNA sequence: TGTGCCAGCAGTTTGGGGGGCTCCAATCAGCCCCAGCATTTT.

This rearrangement joins TRBV29-1 to TRBJ2-5, with D perhaps TRBD1 (6 bases). The J call may be incorrect, as the DNA end agrees better with TRBJ2-7. Germline-derived CDR1 and CDR2 are SQVTM and ANQGSEA. CDR3 size: 14 residues. CDR3 region: CSVTHITGSHEQYF. The DNA for the CDR3 is TGCAGCGTTACACATATAACAGGGTCACACGAGCAGTACTTC.

The rearrangement uses TRBV6-4 and TRBJ1-1, with D perhaps matching TRBD1 (5 bases). Trimming left V 3 bases short and J 4 bases short, with 9 bases between. The CDR3 sequence is 13 residues long. From germline, CDR1 is MRHNA and CDR2 SNTAGT. The CDR3 region is CASSEGEGTEAFF. The DNA of the CDR3 is TGTGCCAGCAGTGAGGGGGAGGGCACTGAAGCTTTCTTT.

This chain joins TRBV29-1 and TRBJ2-7, with a weak D call TRBD2 (6 bases). This CDR3 contains 13 residues. Looked up from germline, CDR1 is SQVTM and CDR2 is ANQGSEA. The V end was cut by 7 bases, the J end by 3 bases, with 16 bases between. The CDR3 DNA follows: TGCAGCGGTAGGAGTAGCGGAAACTACGAGCAGTACTTC. Protein: CSGRSSGNYEQYF.

This chain joins TRBV9 and TRBJ1-2, with D unresolved. V was pared by 0 bases and J by 4 bases, with 7 bases between. Germline values: CDR1 SGDLS, CDR2 YYNGEE. This CDR3 comprises 13 residues. The CDR3 region is CASSVDHIYGYTF. CDR3 nucleotides: TGTGCCAGCAGCGTAGATCACATCTATGGCTACACCTTC.

The V call is TRBV28, the J call TRBJ1-1; tentative D call: TRBD1 (5 bases). The V end was cut by 8 bases, the J end by 0 bases, with 10 bases between. The CDR3 covers 13 residues. Per germline, CDR1 MDHEN and CDR2 SYDVKM. The CDR3 bases are TGTGCCAGCCGGACATTTTTGAACACTGAAGCTTTCTTT. It is translated as CASRTFLNTEAFF.

CDR3: CSGGDEKLFF. For the CDR3, the DNA is TGCAGCGGGGGGGATGAAAAACTGTTTTTT. This rearrangement joins TRBV29-1 to TRBJ1-4, with TRBD1 as a possible D gene (5 bases). Trimming pared 7 bases from V and 6 bases from J, leaving 6 bases between. Germline V gives CDR1 SQVTM, CDR2 ANQGSEA. This CDR3 region has 10 residues.